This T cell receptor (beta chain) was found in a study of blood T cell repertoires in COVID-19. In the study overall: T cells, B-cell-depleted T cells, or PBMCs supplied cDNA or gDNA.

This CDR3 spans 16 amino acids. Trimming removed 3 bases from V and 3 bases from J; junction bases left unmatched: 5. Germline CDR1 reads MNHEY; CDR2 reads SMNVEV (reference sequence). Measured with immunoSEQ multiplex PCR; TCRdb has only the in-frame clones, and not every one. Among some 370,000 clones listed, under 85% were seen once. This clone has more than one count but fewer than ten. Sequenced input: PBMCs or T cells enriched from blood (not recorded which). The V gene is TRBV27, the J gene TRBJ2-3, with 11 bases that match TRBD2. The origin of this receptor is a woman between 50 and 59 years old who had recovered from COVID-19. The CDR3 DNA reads TGTGCCAGCAGTTTCCCCTTAGCGGGAGGGACAGATACGCAGTATTTT. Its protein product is CASSFPLAGGTDTQYF.